The subject of this entry is one T cell receptor (beta chain). Its cognate antigen is unknown. The treatment denotes: oral pan-JAK inhibitor, 5-10 mg twice daily. Trimming removed 6 bases from V and 0 bases from J; junction bases left unmatched: 10. CDR3 size: 16 residues. CDR1 is LNHDA, CDR2 SQIVND, per germline (reference sequence). This specimen belongs to a study of CD8+ T cells in alopecia areata. Findings and caveats of the study: On tofacitinib, scalp clonality and expanded CD8+ clones among top 100 fell significantly.

Extraction of RNA preceded its reverse transcription into cDNA, which served as the sequencing template. Sequenced by immunoSEQ multiplex PCR; TCRdb stores in-frame clones only, minus some. The sample carries some 170,000 clones, 58% recorded once. The chain uses TRBV19 and TRBJ2-7, with 8 nucleotides matching TRBD2. The specimen comprised CD4+ T cells sorted from blood, sampled at approximately week 61, from a patient treated with tofacitinib. The clonotype was recovered from a human donor with alopecia areata. The CDR3 sequence: CASRFLAGDSSYEQYF. The CDR3 DNA follows: TGTGCCAGTAGGTTCCTAGCGGGTGACAGCTCCTACGAGCAGTACTTC.